One T cell receptor (beta chain) is described in this entry. Only in-frame clones appear in the TCRdb table, and some are missing; sequencing was by immunoSEQ multiplex PCR. This table holds tens of thousands of clones, roughly nine tenths found once. The data originate from a study of OX40 agonist ivuxolimab in advanced cancers. Study-wide context: Enrolled patients in dose escalation had cancers that were hepatocellular carcinoma, melanoma, renal cell or head and neck cancer. Past anti-PD-1, anti-PD-L1 or anti-CTLA-4 therapy was accepted, and around 40% had received some. Partial responses were seen in three patients, one with hepatocellular carcinoma and two with cutaneous melanoma.

Blood specimens came from baseline, cycle 4 day 1, and cycle 7 day 1. CDR1 SGDLS and CDR2 YYNGEE come from the germline V gene. Trimming removed 0 bases at V and 8 bases at J, with 8 bases between. The CDR3 length is 13 residues. This sequence originates from an adult with an advanced solid tumor such as melanoma, head and neck, liver or kidney cancer. The specimen was CD4+ or CD8+ T cells sorted from blood, collected in a trial of the OX40 agonist ivuxolimab. This chain connects TRBV9 to TRBJ2-2, with D unresolved. The CDR3 DNA reads as TGTGCCAGCAGCGTAGTGGGTCCGGGGGAGCTGTTTTTT. Encoded protein: CASSVVGPGELFF.